The 24 T cell receptor beta chains reported below all come from one sample, sequenced in a study of cytomegalovirus exposure and HLA in healthy donors (dated by TCRdb to 2015 to 2018). Libraries were built with the immunoSEQ multiplex PCR assay. Drawn from immuneACCESS, this table holds only the in-frame rearrangements with V and J called that TCRdb kept. Clones are partly lost; checked studies trace under half to an unresolved V gene and leave the rest unexplained. This sample is represented by 250,000 to 400,000 clones; around 90% of them were singletons. Roughly 0.96% of the sample rests with the top ten. The sequenced material came from PBMCs. The receptors derive from a man aged 25-40 years in good health and CMV-seronegative.

The chain is built from TRBV4-3 and TRBJ2-1; 8 bases agree with TRBD2. CDR1 LGHNA and CDR2 YSLEER come from the germline V gene. The CDR3 is made up of 16 amino acids. The ends lost 0 bases at V and 4 bases at J; junction bases unmatched: 5. The CDR3 sequence is CASSQDRGLAYNEQFF. In DNA form, the CDR3 reads TGCGCCAGCAGCCAAGATCGAGGACTAGCTTACAATGAGCAGTTCTTC.

The CDR3 region is CASSPSLAGVSYEQYF. CDR3 nucleotides: TGTGCCAGCTCACCGTCTTTAGCGGGGGTTTCCTACGAGCAGTACTTC. This chain uses TRBV18 with TRBJ2-7; 9 bases are shared with TRBD2. Losses at the gene ends were 3 bases for V and 1 base for J; bases not matched to a gene: 7. Germline V lookup: CDR1 KGHSH, CDR2 LQKENI. The CDR3 runs 16 residues.

The chain links TRBV10-1 to TRBJ2-7, with 8 bases lining up with TRBD1. Germline-derived CDR1 and CDR2 are WNHNN and SYGVQD (reference sequence). The V segment lost 6 bases and the J segment 2 bases; nucleotides outside the gene matches: 9. CDR3 length: 15 residues. For the CDR3, the DNA is TGCGCCAGCAGGGAGACAGGGGTCCTTGCCTACGAGCAGTACTTC. Protein: CASRETGVLAYEQYF.

The table lists this clone with a count of one. The chain has TRBV2 and TRBJ1-6; D unresolved. Germline values: CDR1 SNHLY, CDR2 FYNNEI. V was clipped by 7 bases and J by 6 bases, with 16 bases between them. The CDR3 loop spans 15 amino acids. CDR3 in DNA: TGTGCCAGCAATGTCGAGGCCACCATTAATTCACCCCTCCACTTT. Amino acids: CASNVEATINSPLHF. The full variable domain, in which reference TRBV2 and TRBJ1-6 provide the parts outside the CDR3, is EPEVTQTPSHQVTQMGQEVILRCVPISNHLYFYWYRQILGQKVEFLVSFYNNEISEKSEIFDDQFSVERPDGSNFTLKIRSTKLEDSAMYFCASNVEATINSPLHFGNGTRLTVT.

The chain carries TRBV6-6 and TRBJ2-2; 8 nucleotides match TRBD1. With 8 bases clipped from V and 4 bases from J, the junction kept 12 bases outside the gene matches. The germline V gene has CDR1 MNHNY and CDR2 SVGAGI (reference sequence). The CDR3 has 16 residues. The CDR3 loop reads CASSPSAGGSTGELFF. CDR3 DNA: TGTGCCAGCTCACCTAGCGCAGGGGGCTCCACCGGGGAGCTGTTTTTT.

V and J are TRBV5-4 and TRBJ2-7; 9 bases line up with TRBD1. The CDR3 consists of 16 residues. The ends lost 0 bases at V and 3 bases at J; junction bases unmatched: 7. Germline V lookup: CDR1 SGHNT, CDR2 YYREEE (reference sequence). CDR3 amino acids: CASSLGTGGNIYEQYF. The CDR3 region has the DNA TGTGCCAGCAGCTTGGGTACAGGGGGCAATATCTACGAGCAGTACTTC.

This rearrangement joins TRBV5-1 to TRBJ2-1; TRBD2 matches 10 bases. The germline V gene has CDR1 SGHRS and CDR2 YFSETQ. The CDR3 consists of 16 residues. Trimming took 1 base from V and 4 from J; bases not matched to a gene: 5. The CDR3 spells CASSLSSSGGYNEQFF. The CDR3 region has the DNA TGCGCCAGCAGCTTGAGTTCTAGCGGGGGTTACAATGAGCAGTTCTTC.

V usage is TRBV10-1 and J usage is TRBJ2-3, with D uncertain. V was trimmed by 3 bases and J by 5 bases, leaving 15 bases between them. There are 15 residues in the CDR3. Per the germline V gene, CDR1 is WNHNN and CDR2 is SYGVQD (reference sequence). The CDR3 protein is CASSDVGAVVDTQYF. CDR3 DNA: TGCGCCAGCAGTGATGTGGGCGCCGTGGTAGATACGCAGTATTTT.

The rearrangement uses TRBV2 and TRBJ1-4; 10 bases match TRBD1. J lost 8 bases, V lost 5 bases, and 11 bases had no gene match. Germline-derived CDR1 and CDR2 are SNHLY and FYNNEI. This CDR3 spans 16 amino acids. The chain's CDR3 is CASSPGTGVKWEKLFF. The CDR3 DNA reads TGTGCCAGCAGTCCCGGGACAGGGGTAAAATGGGAAAAACTGTTTTTT.

The rearrangement uses TRBV7-6 and TRBJ2-7, with D perhaps matching TRBD2 (5 bases). V lost 5 bases and J 4 bases, leaving 12 bases between the germline ends. Germline values: CDR1 SGHVS, CDR2 FNYEAQ. CDR3 length: 13 residues. The CDR3 loop reads CASSPGEGYEQYF. In nucleotides, the CDR3 is TGTGCCAGCAGCCCCGGCGAGGGTTACGAGCAGTACTTC.

This clone was recorded only once. The chain carries TRBV7-9 and TRBJ1-1, with a weak D call TRBD1 (6 bases). This CDR3 has 14 residues. CDR1 and CDR2 from the germline V gene are SEHNR and FQNEAQ (reference sequence). V was clipped by 6 bases and J by 1 base, with 12 bases between them. The CDR3 protein is CASRQGWTNTEAFF. CDR3 bases: TGTGCCAGCAGACAGGGTTGGACGAACACTGAAGCTTTCTTT.

The genes are TRBV5-1 and TRBJ2-3; TRBD1 agrees at 9 bases. Germline lookup yields CDR1 SGHRS and CDR2 YFSETQ. Unmatched junction bases numbered 8, after V lost 3 bases and J lost 0 bases. This CDR3 is 17 amino acids long. CDR3 DNA: TGCGCCAGCAGCTGGGCGACAGGGGGAGCTAGCACAGATACGCAGTATTTT. It codes for CASSWATGGASTDTQYF.

The chain recombines TRBV10-1 with TRBJ2-3; TRBD1 matches 8 bases. The CDR3 runs to 14 residues. From germline, CDR1 is WNHNN and CDR2 SYGVQD (reference sequence). J lost 4 bases, V lost 6 bases, and 6 bases had no gene match. This CDR3 reads CASSVDRGSDTQYF. The CDR3 DNA reads TGCGCCAGCAGCGTTGACAGGGGTTCAGATACGCAGTATTTT.

The CDR3 bases are TGTGCCAGCAGTGACGAAGGGGGATTTAGCAATCAGCCCCAGCATTTT. Its translation: CASSDEGGFSNQPQHF. J is TRBJ1-5 and V is TRBV2; TRBD1 might be the D (6 bases). The CDR3 spans 16 residues. CDR1 is SNHLY, CDR2 FYNNEI, per germline. V dropped 3 bases and J dropped 0 bases, with 12 bases sitting between them. Looking up the rest from reference TRBV2 and TRBJ1-5 gives the full variable domain: EPEVTQTPSHQVTQMGQEVILRCVPISNHLYFYWYRQILGQKVEFLVSFYNNEISEKSEIFDDQFSVERPDGSNFTLKIRSTKLEDSAMYFCASSDEGGFSNQPQHFGDGTRLSIL.

The chain recombines TRBV19 with TRBJ2-1; D is possibly TRBD1 (5 bases). CDR1 and CDR2 from the germline V gene are LNHDA and SQIVND (reference sequence). Between the trimmed V and J ends, which lost 4 bases and 7 bases, there was a span of 20 bases. CDR3 length: 16 amino acids. CDR3 coding DNA: TGTGCCAGTAGTACGACGGGTATCACAGGTGGGAATGAGCAGTTCTTC. Its protein product is CASSTTGITGGNEQFF.

Comment on this clone: Other nucleotide sequences from this sample produce the same CDR3. This chain connects TRBV7-9 to TRBJ1-1, with 9 bases aligning to TRBD1. The CDR3 runs 13 residues. Unmatched junction bases numbered 0, after V lost 3 bases and J lost 4 bases. From germline, CDR1 is SEHNR and CDR2 FQNEAQ (reference sequence). CDR3 in amino acids: CASSLTGGTEAFF. CDR3 nucleotides: TGTGCCAGCAGCTTGACAGGGGGCACTGAAGCTTTCTTT.

This chain uses TRBV2 with TRBJ2-7; D is perhaps TRBD2 (6 bases). This CDR3 region has 13 residues. Germline-derived CDR1 and CDR2 are SNHLY and FYNNEI. V lost 4 bases, J lost 3 bases, and 10 bases lay in between. In nucleotides, the CDR3 is TGTGCCAGCAGTGCGGGACTGGGCTACGAGCAGTACTTC. Protein: CASSAGLGYEQYF.

This sequence joins TRBV11-2 and TRBJ2-7, with 7 bases lining up with TRBD2. The germline V gene has CDR1 SGHAT and CDR2 FQNNGV. This CDR3 spans 15 amino acids. J lost 2 bases, V lost 5 bases, and 9 bases had no gene match. CDR3 sequence: CASSQPGRGAYEQYF. CDR3 nucleotide sequence: TGTGCCAGCAGCCAACCGGGACGGGGGGCCTACGAGCAGTACTTC.

The chain is built from TRBV6-5 and TRBJ2-5; 9 bases agree with TRBD1. V lost 6 bases to trimming and J lost 5 bases; unmatched junction nucleotides: 7. The germline V gene encodes CDR1 MNHEY and CDR2 SVGAGI. The CDR3 contains 14 residues. The CDR3 coding sequence is TGTGCCAGCAGCTCCGGGACAGGGCGGGAGACCCAGTACTTC. The encoded protein is CASSSGTGRETQYF.

This clone has only a few counts. This sequence joins TRBV19 and TRBJ1-6; the D is unclear. V was clipped by 0 bases and J by 6 bases, with 12 bases between them. Looked up from germline, CDR1 is LNHDA and CDR2 is SQIVND (reference sequence). This CDR3 is built from 16 residues. The CDR3 here is CASSIDRGGINSPLHF. In DNA form, the CDR3 reads TGTGCCAGTAGTATAGATCGGGGAGGGATTAATTCACCCCTCCACTTT.

V gene TRBV6-1 combines with J gene TRBJ1-2; 10 bases map to TRBD1. Trimming at V came to 3 bases and at J to 4 bases, leaving 8 bases not matched to a gene. Germline loops: CDR1 MNHNS, CDR2 SASEGT. The CDR3 length is 16 residues. In DNA form, the CDR3 reads TGTGCCAGCAGTGACGCCCGGGACAGGGGCTTCTATGGCTACACCTTC. Translation: CASSDARDRGFYGYTF.

This chain joins TRBV7-2 and TRBJ1-5, with TRBD1 matching over 7 bases. The trim removed 2 bases at V and 6 bases at J, leaving 4 bases unmatched. The CDR3 loop spans 14 amino acids. Germline CDR1 SGHTA, CDR2 FQGNSA. The CDR3 nucleotides read TGTGCCAGCAGCTTAAACGACAGGGCTCAGCCCCAGCATTTT. Amino acid sequence: CASSLNDRAQPQHF.

The J gene is TRBJ1-3, the V gene TRBV10-2; D is ambiguous. Trimming shortened V by 2 bases and J by 11 bases, and 7 bases separated the two germline ends. This CDR3 has 11 residues. The germline gives CDR1 WSHSY, CDR2 SAAADI. In DNA, the CDR3 is TGCGCCAGCAGTGAGATTAGCCCCATATATTTT. It translates to CASSEISPIYF.

The rearrangement joins TRBV21-1 to TRBJ1-6; the D call TRBD1 from the table was never checked on the DNA. TRBV21-1 is recorded as a pseudogene. The CDR3 covers 16 residues. The CDR3, as DNA: TGTGCCAGCAGATCTAACAGGGACAGGAATAATTCACCCCTCCACTTT. Protein: CASRSNRDRNNSPLHF.